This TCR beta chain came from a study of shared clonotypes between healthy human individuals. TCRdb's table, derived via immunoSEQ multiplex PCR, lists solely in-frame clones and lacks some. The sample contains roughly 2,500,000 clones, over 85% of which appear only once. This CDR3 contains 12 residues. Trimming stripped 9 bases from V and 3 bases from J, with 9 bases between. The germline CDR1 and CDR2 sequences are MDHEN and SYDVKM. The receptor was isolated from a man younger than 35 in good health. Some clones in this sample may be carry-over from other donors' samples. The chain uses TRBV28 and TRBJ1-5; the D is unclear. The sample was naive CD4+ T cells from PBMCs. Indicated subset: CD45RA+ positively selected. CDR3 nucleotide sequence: TGTGCCAGTGGAGGTTCCAATCAGCCCCAGCATTTT. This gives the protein CASGGSNQPQHF.